Each of the 26 T cell receptor beta chains below was sequenced from the same sample in a study of T cells in Graves' hyperthyroidism and ophthalmopathy. The CDR3 regions of TCR beta were amplified from RNA transcripts. The primer set for the first-round RT-PCR of the TCR CDR3 was HTBI. TCRdb fed the multiplex PCR reads into MiXCR, producing one record per CDR3 protein. The sample has 300,000 to 450,000 distinct CDR3 sequences, just under 15% seen once. The specimen was blood. The origin of the receptors is a woman younger than 45 with Graves' hyperthyroidism.

The chain employs TRBV12-3 or TRBV12-4 and TRBJ2-3; 7 bases are shared with TRBD2. CDR3 size: 16 residues. V lost 3 bases to trimming and J lost 2 bases; unmatched junction nucleotides: 8. The CDR3 nucleotides read TGTGCCAGCAGTTTCTCCCTAGCGGAGTTCACAGATACGCAGTATTTT. This encodes CASSFSLAEFTDTQYF.

The chain carries TRBV7-9 and TRBJ1-3; TRBD1 agrees at 9 bases. The CDR3 sequence is 15 residues long. The germline CDR1 and CDR2 sequences are SEHNR and FQNEAQ (reference sequence). V shed 4 bases and J 2 bases; nucleotides not matched to a gene: 3. The CDR3 DNA reads TGTGCCAGCAGCTCCAGGGACAGGGCTGGAAACACCATATATTTT. Its protein product is CASSSRDRAGNTIYF.

V usage is TRBV6-6 and J usage is TRBJ1-4; no reliable D call. The CDR3 is made up of 14 amino acids. V gave up 2 bases and J gave up 6 bases, with 10 bases separating them. Germline V gene lookup returns CDR1 MNHNY and CDR2 SVGAGI (reference sequence). The CDR3 DNA follows: TGTGCCAGCAGTTACACAACAGCCGATGAAAAACTGTTTTTT. Its translation: CASSYTTADEKLFF.

This clonotype was observed many times. The rearrangement links TRBV5-1 to TRBJ2-3; a possible D gene is TRBD2 (5 bases). The CDR3 is 13 amino acids. Germline CDR1 SGHRS, CDR2 YFSETQ. Between the trimmed V and J ends, which lost 6 bases and 3 bases, there was a span of 11 bases. The CDR3 DNA follows: TGCGCCAGCATGAGCGGAGGAACAGATACGCAGTATTTT. This translates into CASMSGGTDTQYF.

This clonotype was picked up a small number of times. The chain uses TRBV20-1 and TRBJ2-7, with 7 positions matching TRBD2. CDR3 length: 13 residues. Unmatched junction bases numbered 6, after V lost 3 bases and J lost 4 bases. The germline V gene has CDR1 DFQATT and CDR2 SNEGSKA (reference sequence). CDR3 region: CSARPAGIYEQYF. For the CDR3, the DNA is TGCAGTGCTAGGCCAGCGGGGATTTACGAGCAGTACTTC.

This clonotype was found many times. This sequence joins TRBV5-1 and TRBJ2-5, with 15 bases matching TRBD2. The CDR3 is 18 residues long. Looked up from germline, CDR1 is SGHRS and CDR2 is YFSETQ. V lost 2 bases to trimming and J lost 1 base; unmatched junction nucleotides: 6. For the CDR3, the DNA is TGCGCCAGCAGCTTCGTTGGACTAGCGGGAGGGATCCAAGAGACCCAGTACTTC. Residues: CASSFVGLAGGIQETQYF.

This clonotype was recorded many times. V gene TRBV12-3 or TRBV12-4 combines with J gene TRBJ2-5; the match to TRBD1 covers 8 bases. This CDR3 is 14 amino acids long. With 7 bases clipped from V and 4 bases from J, the junction kept 8 bases outside the gene matches. The CDR3 nucleotides are TGTGCCAGCACCATACAAACAGGGGGAGAGACCCAGTACTTC. As protein: CASTIQTGGETQYF.

The sample holds many counts of this clonotype. V and J are TRBV11-2 and TRBJ2-1; 10 bases map to TRBD2. In germline, CDR1 is SGHAT, CDR2 FQNNGV. J gave up 3 bases and V 5 bases, and 4 bases lay outside the gene matches. The CDR3 spans 15 residues. CDR3: CASSLGLASYNEQFF. CDR3 coding DNA: TGTGCCAGCAGCCTGGGACTAGCGAGCTACAATGAGCAGTTCTTC.

The table lists this clonotype with a count of one. The rearrangement joins TRBV27 to TRBJ2-7, with D unclear. Gene TRBJ2-1 matches the end of the DNA better, so the J call may be wrong. The CDR3 totals 13 residues. The germline gives CDR1 MNHEY, CDR2 SMNVEV (reference sequence). The CDR3: CASSLVGSYEQFF. CDR3 DNA: TGTGCCAGCAGTTTAGTCGGCTCCTACGAGCAGTTCTTC.

This clonotype was recorded many times. V usage is TRBV7-2 and J usage is TRBJ2-7; 7 positions agree with TRBD2. CDR3 length: 15 amino acids. V trimming: 1 base; J trimming: 0 bases; junction bases outside the gene matches: 3. Germline CDR1 and CDR2: SGHTA and FQGNSA. As DNA, the CDR3 is TGTGCCAGCAGCTTAGTCCCTAGCGGCTCCTACGAGCAGTACTTC. Its protein product is CASSLVPSGSYEQYF.

This clonotype was observed many times. V and J are TRBV28 and TRBJ1-5; 8 positions match TRBD1. Losses at the gene ends were 3 bases for V and 6 bases for J; bases not matched to a gene: 10. The CDR3 covers 16 residues. The germline V gene encodes CDR1 MDHEN and CDR2 SYDVKM. In DNA, the CDR3 is TGTGCCAGCAGTTTCGGCCGACAGGGGCTACTTCAGCCCCAGCATTTT. Its protein is CASSFGRQGLLQPQHF.

The chain couples TRBV5-1 to TRBJ2-1; D remains unclear. The CDR3 totals 15 residues. V shed 4 bases and J shed 2 bases, with 13 bases lying between them. Looked up from germline, CDR1 is SGHRS and CDR2 is YFSETQ. The CDR3 nucleotides are TGCGCCAGCAGCCAATCCGGTAGTCCCTACAATGAGCAGTTCTTC. Encoded protein: CASSQSGSPYNEQFF.

The gene calls are TRBV7-9 and TRBJ2-1, with D unclear. From germline, CDR1 is SEHNR and CDR2 FQNEAQ (reference sequence). V gave up 5 bases and J gave up 7 bases, with 6 bases separating them. There are 11 residues in the CDR3. CDR3 sequence reads: CASSTENEQFF. The CDR3 DNA reads TGTGCCAGCAGCACTGAGAATGAGCAGTTCTTC.

This rearrangement joins TRBV30 to TRBJ1-5; D unclear. V was clipped by 0 bases and J by 0 bases, with 3 bases between them. This CDR3 has 13 residues. CDR1 is GTSNPN, CDR2 SVGIG, per germline (reference sequence). The CDR3 loop is CAWSVNSNQPQHF. The DNA for the CDR3 is TGTGCCTGGAGTGTTAATAGCAATCAGCCCCAGCATTTT.

This clonotype was counted ten times or more. The chain carries TRBV30 and TRBJ1-3; D ambiguous. This CDR3 comprises 15 residues. Trimming took 0 bases from V and 3 from J, leaving 12 bases between them. The germline gives CDR1 GTSNPN, CDR2 SVGIG (reference sequence). CDR3 DNA: TGTGCCTGGAGTGTACCCTCTACATTTGGAAACACCATATATTTT. This gives the protein CAWSVPSTFGNTIYF.

This chain joins TRBV6-1 and TRBJ2-4, with a possible D match to TRBD1 (5 bases). Trimming removed 8 bases at V and 0 bases at J, with 11 bases between. Germline CDR1 is MNHNS and CDR2 is SASEGT. The CDR3 spans 14 residues. Here the CDR3 reads CASSTVEAKNIQYF. The CDR3 DNA follows: TGTGCCAGCTCGACAGTGGAAGCCAAAAACATTCAGTACTTC.

This clonotype came up many times. The genes are TRBV7-9 and TRBJ2-7, with D possibly TRBD1 on 6 matching bases. Per germline, CDR1 SEHNR and CDR2 FQNEAQ (reference sequence). Trimming pared 2 bases from V and 0 bases from J, leaving 14 bases between. This CDR3 comprises 16 residues. The CDR3 sequence: CASSLLVTGSSYEQYF. CDR3 nucleotides: TGTGCCAGCAGCTTATTGGTTACAGGGAGCTCCTACGAGCAGTACTTC.

This clonotype was counted ten times or more. The rearrangement uses TRBV5-1 and TRBJ1-2, with D unresolved. Germline lookup yields CDR1 SGHRS and CDR2 YFSETQ. V shed 0 bases and J shed 3 bases, with 6 bases lying between them. The CDR3 covers 13 residues. CDR3 region: CASSLGGDYGYTF. For the CDR3, the DNA is TGCGCCAGCAGCTTGGGAGGTGACTATGGCTACACCTTC.

The V call is TRBV2, the J call TRBJ1-5, with unresolved D. Trimming left V 6 bases short and J 4 bases short, with 13 bases between. Germline loops: CDR1 SNHLY, CDR2 FYNNEI. This CDR3 comprises 14 residues. The CDR3 nucleotides are TGTGCCAGCAGCTTAGAGGCAACTAATCAGCCCCAGCATTTT. Translated: CASSLEATNQPQHF.

Note on this clonotype: A read error is possible here, since a much larger clone lies one base away. The chain uses TRBV7-9 and TRBJ2-1, with TRBD2 as a possible D gene (7 bases). The V gene lost 1 base and the J gene lost 8 bases, with 36 bases spanning the gap. Per germline, CDR1 SEHNR and CDR2 FQNEAQ (reference sequence). The CDR3 totals 22 residues. CDR3 amino acids: CASSLGRGGGTFRAGYSDEQFF. Written as DNA, the CDR3 is TGTGCCAGCAGCTTAGGGCGTGGGGGGGGCACCTTTAGGGCGGGCTACAGCGATGAGCAGTTCTTC.

This clonotype was detected ten times or more. This chain connects TRBV6-1 to TRBJ2-7; D is undetermined. The V gene lost 3 bases and the J gene lost 4 bases, with 13 bases spanning the gap. CDR3 length equals 14 residues. Germline V gene sequence: CDR1 MNHNS, CDR2 SASEGT. The CDR3 DNA reads as TGTGCCAGCAGTGATCTTTTGGGGTTTTACGAGCAGTACTTC. Amino acid sequence: CASSDLLGFYEQYF.

This clonotype came up a few times. The chain combines TRBV15 with TRBJ1-3; TRBD1 might be the D (6 bases). CDR1 LNHNV and CDR2 YYDKDF come from the germline V gene (reference sequence). CDR3 length: 13 amino acids. V gave up 5 bases and J gave up 4 bases, with 9 bases separating them. CDR3 sequence reads: CATSGTTGNTIYF. The DNA of the CDR3 is TGTGCCACCAGCGGGACAACGGGAAACACCATATATTTT.

The chain is built from TRBV6-2 or TRBV6-3 and TRBJ1-1; D may be TRBD1 (5 bases). V was shortened by 4 bases and J by 7 bases, with 22 bases between the two germline ends. CDR1 and CDR2 from the germline V gene are MNHEY and SVGEGT. The CDR3 loop spans 16 amino acids. CDR3 bases: TGTGCCAGCAGTTTAAGAGGGGCGGAGGAATTAATTGAAGCTTTCTTT. It specifies CASSLRGAEELIEAFF.

The chain recombines TRBV11-2 with TRBJ2-1, with D perhaps given as TRBD1 or TRBD2 (7 bases each). Germline V CDR1 and CDR2: SGHAT, FQNNGV. The CDR3 loop spans 15 amino acids. Trimming shortened V by 5 bases and J by 8 bases, and 19 bases separated the two germline ends. In DNA, the CDR3 is TGTGCCAGCAGCCCCCGACAGGGAGGGTACGATGAGCAGTTCTTC. Protein product: CASSPRQGGYDEQFF. Drawing the rest from reference TRBV11-2 and TRBJ2-1, the complete variable domain is EAGVAQSPRYKIIEKRQSVAFWCNPISGHATLYWYQQILGQGPKLLIQFQNNGVVDDSQLPKDRFSAERLKGVDSTLKIQPAKLEDSAVYLCASSPRQGGYDEQFFGPGTRLTVL.

This rearrangement joins TRBV27 to TRBJ1-4; no definite D call. The CDR3 runs 13 residues. Germline values: CDR1 MNHEY, CDR2 SMNVEV (reference sequence). Trimming pared 10 bases from V and 3 bases from J, leaving 12 bases between. CDR3 protein: CATSSGANEKLFF. The CDR3 coding sequence is TGTGCCACCTCCTCCGGAGCTAATGAAAAACTGTTTTTT.

This clonotype was picked up many times. The gene calls are TRBV3-1 and TRBJ2-7; D gene unclear. This CDR3 comprises 15 residues. Trimming removed 1 base at V and 4 bases at J, with 14 bases between. Germline CDR1 LGHDT, CDR2 YNNKEL (reference sequence). The CDR3 loop is CASSQARVVRYEQYF. Written as DNA, the CDR3 is TGTGCCAGCAGCCAAGCCCGCGTCGTTAGGTACGAGCAGTACTTC.